A selection of T cell receptor beta chains follows, all from one sample in a study of OX40 agonist ivuxolimab in advanced cancers. Data came from immunoSEQ multiplex PCR; TCRdb stores just in-frame clones and leaves some out. The sample contains some 94,000 clones, 80% to 95% of which appear only once. The sample here was CD4+ or CD8+ T cells sorted from blood, taken in a trial of the OX40 agonist ivuxolimab. The receptors here all came from an adult with an advanced solid tumor such as melanoma, head and neck, liver or kidney cancer. Each CDR3 is given with its conserved first and last residue. A D gene is named only where the DNA matches it firmly. The size entry is marked missing in some rows and otherwise reads once, few, many or a size class.

j_call,clone_size,d_call,v_call,cdr3_nt,cdr3_aa
TRBJ1-3,-,TRBD1,TRBV9,TGTGCCAGCAGCTCCCTTGGACAGGGTAGTCTCTCTGGAAACACCATATATTTT,CASSSLGQGSLSGNTIYF
TRBJ2-7,once,-,TRBV7-2,TGTGCCAGCAGATACCGGGACGGTCCCTACGAGCAGTACTTC,CASRYRDGPYEQYF
TRBJ1-1,-,TRBD1,TRBV6-5,TGTGCCAGCAGCCGGACAGGGGGCAATGAAGCTTTCTTT,CASSRTGGNEAFF
TRBJ2-7,-,-,TRBV30,TGTGCCTGGAGTGCTGGGTTCTCCTACGAGCAGTACTTC,CAWSAGFSYEQYF
TRBJ1-2,-,-,TRBV5-4,TGTGCCAGCAGTTTTAAAACAGGGCAGCTGGGGGGCTACACCTTC,CASSFKTGQLGGYTF
TRBJ2-7,-,TRBD2,TRBV12-5,TGTGCTAGTGGTCCCGTTCTAGCGGGAGATAGGAACTACGAGCAGTACTTC,CASGPVLAGDRNYEQYF
TRBJ1-2,-,-,TRBV5-6,TGTGCCAGCAGCCCCGGGACGGCATATGGCTACACCTTC,CASSPGTAYGYTF
TRBJ1-6,-,-,TRBV5-1,TGCGCCAGCAGCTTGATTAAAGGGCAGGGAAGTTCACCCCTCCACTTT,CASSLIKGQGSSPLHF
TRBJ2-7,-,-,TRBV5-8,TGTGCCAGCAGCTTACAGGGGCTAGCGCGTCCCTACGAGCAGTACTTC,CASSLQGLARPYEQYF
TRBJ2-3,-,TRBD2,TRBV11-2,TGTGCCAGCAGCTTAGGAGCGGGGGGACCCACAGATACGCAGTATTTT,CASSLGAGGPTDTQYF
TRBJ2-2,-,-,TRBV10-1,TGCGCCAGCAGTGATGAGGGGTACACCGGGGAGCTGTTTTTT,CASSDEGYTGELFF